Presented here are 29 T cell receptor beta chains from one specimen sequenced in a study of cytomegalovirus exposure and HLA in healthy donors. This PCR relied on a set of 60 Vbeta primers and 13 Jbeta primers. Produced via immunoSEQ multiplex PCR; TCRdb's table is partial and in-frame only. The table lists over 150,000 clones, around 80% of them singletons. Sequencing was carried out using PBMCs. These receptors were taken from a man aged 18-30 years in good health and CMV-seropositive.

The chain is built from TRBV5-6 and TRBJ1-4; the D is unclear. The germline V and J ends were trimmed by 0 bases and 8 bases, with 5 bases remaining between them. CDR1 and CDR2 (germline): SGHDT, YYEEEE. This CDR3 comprises 12 residues. CDR3 residues: CASSLGEEKLFF. In DNA form, the CDR3 reads TGTGCCAGCAGCTTGGGAGAAGAAAAACTGTTTTTT.

The chain carries TRBV18 and TRBJ1-2; 7 bases fit TRBD1. Germline CDR1 reads KGHSH; CDR2 reads LQKENI. The CDR3 runs 14 residues. V lost 5 bases to trimming and J lost 4 bases; unmatched junction nucleotides: 7. CDR3 DNA sequence: TGTGCCAGCTCAAGCACAGGGGTGACCTATGGCTACACCTTC. Translated, it gives CASSSTGVTYGYTF.

In its sample, this clone was seen a few times. This chain uses TRBV27 with TRBJ2-2; D is unresolved. Trimming shortened V by 3 bases and J by 1 base, and 9 bases separated the two germline ends. The CDR3 has 15 residues. The germline V gene has CDR1 MNHEY and CDR2 SMNVEV (reference sequence). CDR3 bases: TGTGCCAGCAGTTTTATCTCAGGGAACACCGGGGAGCTGTTTTTT. Translation gives CASSFISGNTGELFF.

The rearrangement links TRBV27 to TRBJ1-1; tentative D call: TRBD1 (5 bases). The V end was cut by 9 bases, the J end by 4 bases, with 15 bases between. Germline V CDR1 and CDR2: MNHEY, SMNVEV (reference sequence). This CDR3 comprises 13 residues. For the CDR3, the DNA is TGTGCCAGAAAGGGCGGGGGGGTCACTGAAGCTTTCTTT. It specifies CARKGGGVTEAFF.

This clone was picked up a small number of times. This rearrangement joins TRBV10-2 to TRBJ1-2; 9 bases align to TRBD1. CDR3 length: 17 residues. The germline V gene encodes CDR1 WSHSY and CDR2 SAAADI. V dropped 4 bases and J dropped 1; count of bases not matched to a gene: 10. CDR3 in amino acids: CASSGRGQGKFNYGYTF. CDR3 coding DNA: TGCGCCAGCAGTGGACGGGGACAGGGAAAATTTAACTATGGCTACACCTTC.

This rearrangement joins TRBV5-6 to TRBJ2-7; TRBD2 aligns across 8 bases. The CDR3 covers 14 residues. CDR1 and CDR2 from the germline V gene are SGHDT and YYEEEE. V shed 4 bases and J 4 bases; nucleotides not matched to a gene: 7. CDR3 nucleotides: TGTGCCAGCAGCCCGGGACTAGGGCAATACGAGCAGTACTTC. As protein: CASSPGLGQYEQYF.

V is TRBV6-4 and J is TRBJ1-1; D perhaps matches TRBD1 (5 bases). V dropped 5 bases and J dropped 3 bases, with 10 bases sitting between them. Germline-derived CDR1 and CDR2 are MRHNA and SNTAGT. The CDR3 is made up of 13 amino acids. CDR3 DNA: TGTGCCAGCAGTTCCGACAGAGACACTGAAGCTTTCTTT. It codes for CASSSDRDTEAFF.

This chain links TRBV5-6 with TRBJ1-6; a weak D match, TRBD1 (6 bases). The CDR3 spans 17 residues. The V gene's germline CDR1 is SGHDT and CDR2 YYEEEE. V was clipped by 0 bases and J by 0 bases, with 10 bases between them. CDR3 loop: CASSLVDRSSYNSPLHF. In DNA, the CDR3 is TGTGCCAGCAGCTTGGTCGACAGGAGCTCCTATAATTCACCCCTCCACTTT.

The chain recombines TRBV10-3 with TRBJ1-2; D remains ambiguous. Trimming left V 6 bases short and J 2 bases short, with 10 bases between. The CDR3 covers 13 residues. Per the germline V gene, CDR1 is ENHRY and CDR2 is SYGVKD. In DNA, the CDR3 is TGTGCCATCAGGCTCACAGAAAACTATGGCTACACCTTC. Translating it yields CAIRLTENYGYTF.

In its sample, this clone was seen a few times. The chain couples TRBV4-1 to TRBJ1-1, with D maybe TRBD1 (6 bases). The germline V gene has CDR1 MGHRA and CDR2 YSYEKL. The CDR3 contains 14 residues. V lost 6 bases to trimming and J lost 1 base, with 12 bases between them. The CDR3 DNA reads TGCGCCAGCAGGGGGACATTGAAGAACACTGAAGCTTTCTTT. Encoded protein: CASRGTLKNTEAFF.

V gene TRBV9 combines with J gene TRBJ1-1, with D possibly TRBD1 on 6 matching bases. Per the germline V gene, CDR1 is SGDLS and CDR2 is YYNGEE. This CDR3 is built from 13 residues. V gave up 1 base and J gave up 4 bases, with 8 bases separating them. This CDR3 reads CASSVQGSTEAFF. In DNA form, the CDR3 reads TGTGCCAGCAGCGTACAGGGGTCCACTGAAGCTTTCTTT.

This clone was seen more than once but under ten times. This chain connects TRBV19 to TRBJ2-1, with 7 bases identical to TRBD2. This CDR3 spans 15 amino acids. Germline CDR1 and CDR2: LNHDA and SQIVND (reference sequence). J gave up 5 bases and V 4 bases, and 8 bases lay outside the gene matches. The CDR3: CASSNDREVDNEQFF. CDR3 nucleotides: TGTGCCAGTAGTAACGATCGGGAGGTGGACAATGAGCAGTTCTTC.

This rearrangement joins TRBV12-5 to TRBJ2-3; no clear D gene. In germline, CDR1 is LGHNT, CDR2 FRNRAP. V lost 10 bases and J lost 5, with 4 bases in between. This CDR3 is 9 amino acids long. In nucleotides, the CDR3 is TGTGCTACCGGAGATACGCAGTATTTT. Its translation is CATGDTQYF.

This chain links TRBV6-1 with TRBJ2-7; 8 bases map to TRBD1. CDR1 is MNHNS and CDR2 is SASEGT in the germline V gene. Trimming took 3 bases from V and 6 from J; bases not matched to a gene: 7. The CDR3 spans 14 residues. The CDR3 reads CASSEDRELLEQYF. In DNA form, the CDR3 reads TGTGCCAGCAGTGAGGACAGGGAGCTACTCGAGCAGTACTTC.

The gene calls are TRBV4-1 and TRBJ1-1; the D gene is possibly TRBD1 (5 bases). CDR3 length equals 16 residues. V lost 4 bases and J 0 bases, leaving 15 bases between the germline ends. Germline loops: CDR1 MGHRA, CDR2 YSYEKL. In DNA form, the CDR3 reads TGCGCCAGCAGCCTAAAGACAGAAATGATGAACACTGAAGCTTTCTTT. It is translated as CASSLKTEMMNTEAFF.

The V and J genes are TRBV5-6 and TRBJ2-2, with 9 bases lining up with TRBD2. The V gene end was trimmed by 5 bases and the J gene end by 6 bases; junction bases not matched to a gene: 11. The length of the CDR3 is 16 residues. Looked up from germline, CDR1 is SGHDT and CDR2 is YYEEEE. CDR3 DNA sequence: TGTGCCAGCAGATACAGAGCGGGGGGTGTTGCCGGGGAGCTGTTTTTT. Amino acids: CASRYRAGGVAGELFF.

This clone has a handful of counts. This chain uses TRBV2 with TRBJ1-5, with D unclear. CDR1 is SNHLY and CDR2 is FYNNEI in the germline V gene. Trimming shortened V by 2 bases and J by 5 bases, and 4 bases separated the two germline ends. The CDR3 totals 12 residues. The CDR3 region is CASSEPYQPQHF. The DNA of the CDR3 is TGTGCCAGCAGTGAACCCTATCAGCCCCAGCATTTT.

The rearrangement uses TRBV6-6 and TRBJ1-5, with D possibly TRBD1 on 5 matching bases. Germline CDR1 is MNHNY and CDR2 is SVGAGI (reference sequence). Trimming left V 2 bases short and J 2 bases short, with 10 bases between. This CDR3 comprises 15 residues. CDR3 protein: CASSYDSMGNQPQHF. The CDR3 coding sequence is TGTGCCAGCAGTTACGACAGCATGGGCAATCAGCCCCAGCATTTT.

V is TRBV4-2 and J is TRBJ2-7; 7 bases map to TRBD1. The V and J ends lost 0 bases and 0 bases, in that order; junction bases with no gene match: 5. This CDR3 spans 16 amino acids. Germline CDR1 is LGHNA and CDR2 is YNFKEQ. The CDR3 is CASSQERGTASYEQYF. DNA of the CDR3: TGTGCCAGCAGCCAAGAGAGGGGGACAGCCTCCTACGAGCAGTACTTC.

Worth noting for this clone: Within the sample, other DNA sequences also encode this same CDR3. J is TRBJ1-1 and V is TRBV5-6; no firm D call. The CDR3 has 13 amino acids. Germline V gives CDR1 SGHDT, CDR2 YYEEEE. Trimming shortened V by 2 bases and J by 1 base, and 6 bases separated the two germline ends. The CDR3 reads CASSLGGNTEAFF. The CDR3 nucleotides are TGTGCCAGCAGCTTAGGAGGGAACACTGAAGCTTTCTTT. Combining the CDR3 with reference TRBV5-6 and TRBJ1-1 gives the whole variable domain DAGVTQSPTHLIKTRGQQVTLRCSPKSGHDTVSWYQQALGQGPQFIFQYYEEEERQRGNFPDRFSGHQFPNYSSELNVNALLLGDSALYLCASSLGGNTEAFFGQGTRLTVV.

Only one count was recorded for this clone. V usage is TRBV7-8 and J usage is TRBJ1-3, with D perhaps matching TRBD1 (6 bases). The CDR3 totals 16 residues. Trimming removed 1 base at V and 4 bases at J, with 14 bases between. Germline-derived CDR1 and CDR2 are SGHVS and FQNEAQ. CDR3 coding DNA: TGTGCCAGCAGCTTAGATTACAGGGCGTCAGGAAACACCATATATTTT. Amino acids: CASSLDYRASGNTIYF.

The chain carries TRBV7-2 and TRBJ2-3; 7 nucleotides align to TRBD2. CDR1 is SGHTA and CDR2 is FQGNSA in the germline V gene. The CDR3 is 13 amino acids. The V gene end was trimmed by 5 bases and the J gene end by 9 bases; junction bases not matched to a gene: 8. In DNA form, the CDR3 reads TGTGCCAGCAGCCCTGTCACGCGGGAGACGCAGTATTTT. Residues: CASSPVTRETQYF.

The chain has TRBV6-6 and TRBJ2-7; tentatively, D is TRBD2 (5 bases). V lost 0 bases and J lost 7, with 10 bases in between. The CDR3 is 13 amino acids. CDR1 and CDR2 (germline): MNHNY, SVGAGI (reference sequence). The CDR3 loop is CASSYSKTGEQYF. The CDR3 nucleotides are TGTGCCAGCAGTTACTCGAAAACGGGGGAGCAGTACTTC.

This clone occurred once. The chain joins TRBV30 to TRBJ1-6; D uncertain. This CDR3 has 12 amino acids. V gave up 2 bases and J gave up 7 bases, with 6 bases separating them. In germline, CDR1 is GTSNPN, CDR2 SVGIG (reference sequence). The CDR3: CAWSLRNSPLHF. The CDR3 bases are TGTGCCTGGAGTCTCAGGAATTCACCCCTCCACTTT.

The V gene is TRBV27, the J gene TRBJ2-7; 8 positions agree with TRBD2. Trimming cost V 2 bases and J 0 bases; bases outside gene matches: 3. Germline-derived CDR1 and CDR2 are MNHEY and SMNVEV (reference sequence). The CDR3 contains 15 residues. The CDR3 reads CASSLVAGNSYEQYF. The CDR3, as DNA: TGTGCCAGCAGTTTAGTAGCGGGGAACTCCTACGAGCAGTACTTC.

The V call is TRBV27, the J call TRBJ1-1, with D tentatively TRBD1 (6 bases). CDR3 length: 15 amino acids. V lost 3 bases and J lost 2, with 13 bases in between. CDR1 MNHEY and CDR2 SMNVEV come from the germline V gene (reference sequence). Here the CDR3 DNA reads TGTGCCAGCAGTTTGTCCAGGGGACCAAACACTGAAGCTTTCTTT. This sequence encodes CASSLSRGPNTEAFF.

The J gene is TRBJ2-5, the V gene TRBV10-1, with TRBD1 identical over 7 bases. The length of the CDR3 is 13 residues. V lost 8 bases to trimming and J lost 1 base; unmatched junction nucleotides: 4. Per the germline V gene, CDR1 is WNHNN and CDR2 is SYGVQD (reference sequence). CDR3 in DNA: TGCGCCAGCTCTACAGGGGCCCAAGAGACCCAGTACTTC. Residues: CASSTGAQETQYF.

The chain recombines TRBV5-8 with TRBJ1-4; 11 nucleotides agree with TRBD1. This CDR3 has 17 amino acids. Germline V gene data show CDR1 as SGHTS and CDR2 as YDEGEE. The ends lost 3 bases at V and 0 bases at J; junction bases unmatched: 4. The CDR3 DNA follows: TGTGCCAGCAGCTCCGGACAGGGGGCGGCAACTAATGAAAAACTGTTTTTT. It specifies CASSSGQGAATNEKLFF.

The rearrangement uses TRBV6-4 and TRBJ2-5, with D unclear. Germline values: CDR1 MRHNA, CDR2 SNTAGT. Trimming took off 6 bases at V and 11 bases at J, with 10 bases between the two ends. The CDR3 totals 10 residues. The CDR3 nucleotides are TGTGCCAGCAGAGACCAAGAGCAGTACTTC. Translation: CASRDQEQYF.